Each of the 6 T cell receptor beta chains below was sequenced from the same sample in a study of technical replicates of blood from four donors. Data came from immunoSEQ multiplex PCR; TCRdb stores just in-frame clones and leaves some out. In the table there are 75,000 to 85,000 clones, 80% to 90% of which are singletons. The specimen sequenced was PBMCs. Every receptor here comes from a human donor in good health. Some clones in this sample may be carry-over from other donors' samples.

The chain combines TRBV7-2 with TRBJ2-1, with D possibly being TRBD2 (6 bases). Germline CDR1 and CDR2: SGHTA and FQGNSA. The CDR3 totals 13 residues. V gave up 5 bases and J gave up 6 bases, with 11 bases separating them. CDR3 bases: TGTGCCAGCAGCCCGCTTAGCGGCAATGAGCAGTTCTTC. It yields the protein CASSPLSGNEQFF. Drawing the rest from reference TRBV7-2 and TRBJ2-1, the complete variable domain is GAGVSQSPSNKVTEKGKDVELRCDPISGHTALYWYRQSLGQGLEFLIYFQGNSAPDKSGLPSDRFSAERTGGSVSTLTIQRTQQEDSAVYLCASSPLSGNEQFFGPGTRLTVL.

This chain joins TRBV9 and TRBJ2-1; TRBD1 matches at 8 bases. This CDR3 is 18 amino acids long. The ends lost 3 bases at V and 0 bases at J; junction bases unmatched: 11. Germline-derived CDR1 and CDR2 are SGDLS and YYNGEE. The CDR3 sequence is CASSGTVRGPGSYNEQFF. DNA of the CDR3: TGTGCCAGCAGCGGAACCGTCAGGGGGCCGGGCTCCTACAATGAGCAGTTCTTC.

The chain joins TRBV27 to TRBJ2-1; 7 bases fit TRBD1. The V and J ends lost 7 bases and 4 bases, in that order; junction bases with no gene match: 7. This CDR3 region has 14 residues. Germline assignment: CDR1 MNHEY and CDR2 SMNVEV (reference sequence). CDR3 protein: CASTLRDSYNEQFF. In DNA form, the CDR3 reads TGTGCCAGCACTCTAAGGGACAGTTACAATGAGCAGTTCTTC.

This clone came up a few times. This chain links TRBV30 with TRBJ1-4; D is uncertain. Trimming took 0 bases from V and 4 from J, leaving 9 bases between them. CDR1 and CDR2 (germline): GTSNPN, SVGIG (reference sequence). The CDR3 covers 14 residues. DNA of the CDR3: TGTGCCTGGAGTGTAGCACAGATTAATGAAAAACTGTTTTTT. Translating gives CAWSVAQINEKLFF.

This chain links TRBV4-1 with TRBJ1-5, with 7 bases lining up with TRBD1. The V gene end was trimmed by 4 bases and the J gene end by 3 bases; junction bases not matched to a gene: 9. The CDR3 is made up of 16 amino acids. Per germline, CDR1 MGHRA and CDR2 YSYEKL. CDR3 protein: CASSRETGNTNQPQHF. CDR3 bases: TGCGCCAGCAGCCGAGAGACAGGGAATACCAATCAGCCCCAGCATTTT.

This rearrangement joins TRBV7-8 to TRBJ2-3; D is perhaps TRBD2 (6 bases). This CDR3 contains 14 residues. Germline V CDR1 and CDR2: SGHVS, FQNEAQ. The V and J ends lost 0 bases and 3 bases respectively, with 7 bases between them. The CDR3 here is CASSLAGRTDTQYF. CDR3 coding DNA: TGTGCCAGCAGCTTAGCGGGGAGGACAGATACGCAGTATTTT.